The clone carrying this T cell receptor beta chain occurred many times. Its specificity is unknown. What was amplified from RNA transcripts were TCR beta CDR3 regions. The TCR CDR3 was amplified in a first-round RT-PCR using the HTBI primer set. MiXCR was run by TCRdb on the multiplex PCR reads, yielding one entry per CDR3 protein. Of under 400,000 distinct CDR3 sequences detected, over 12% appear once; the ten largest clones hold under 25%. This entry comes from a study of T cells in Graves' hyperthyroidism and ophthalmopathy. Study-level points and caveats: By a 13 V-J model, ophthalmopathy was set apart from stable hyperthyroidism.

The sequenced material came from blood. The clonotype was recovered from an older woman with Graves' ophthalmopathy.

The CDR3: CASRSRAGGYYNEQFF. CDR3 sequence (DNA): TGTGCCAGCAGGTCTAGGGCAGGGGGCTACTACAATGAGCAGTTCTTC. The chain uses TRBV12-3 or TRBV12-4 and TRBJ2-1; 8 bases map to TRBD1. CDR3 size: 16 residues. Unmatched junction bases numbered 10, after V lost 6 bases and J lost 3 bases.